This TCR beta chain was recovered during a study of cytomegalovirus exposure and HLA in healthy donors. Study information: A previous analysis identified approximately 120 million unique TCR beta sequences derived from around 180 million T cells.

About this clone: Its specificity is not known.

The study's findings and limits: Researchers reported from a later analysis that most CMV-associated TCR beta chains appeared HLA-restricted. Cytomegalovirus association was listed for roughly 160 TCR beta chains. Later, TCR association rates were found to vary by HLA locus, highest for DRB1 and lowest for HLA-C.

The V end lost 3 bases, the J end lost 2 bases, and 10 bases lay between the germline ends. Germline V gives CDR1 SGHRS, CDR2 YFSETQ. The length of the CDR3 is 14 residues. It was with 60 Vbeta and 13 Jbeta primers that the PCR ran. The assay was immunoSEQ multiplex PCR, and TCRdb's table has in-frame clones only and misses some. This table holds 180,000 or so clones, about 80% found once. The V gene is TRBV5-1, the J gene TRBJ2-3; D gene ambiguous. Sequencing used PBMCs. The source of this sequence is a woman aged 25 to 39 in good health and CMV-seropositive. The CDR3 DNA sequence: TGCGCCAGCAGCTGGGCGACAATCACAGATACGCAGTATTTT. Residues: CASSWATITDTQYF. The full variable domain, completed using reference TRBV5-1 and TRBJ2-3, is KAGVTQTPRYLIKTRGQQVTLSCSPISGHRSVSWYQQTPGQGLQFLFEYFSETQRNKGNFPGRFSGRQFSNSRSEMNVSTLELGDSALYLCASSWATITDTQYFGPGTRLTVL.